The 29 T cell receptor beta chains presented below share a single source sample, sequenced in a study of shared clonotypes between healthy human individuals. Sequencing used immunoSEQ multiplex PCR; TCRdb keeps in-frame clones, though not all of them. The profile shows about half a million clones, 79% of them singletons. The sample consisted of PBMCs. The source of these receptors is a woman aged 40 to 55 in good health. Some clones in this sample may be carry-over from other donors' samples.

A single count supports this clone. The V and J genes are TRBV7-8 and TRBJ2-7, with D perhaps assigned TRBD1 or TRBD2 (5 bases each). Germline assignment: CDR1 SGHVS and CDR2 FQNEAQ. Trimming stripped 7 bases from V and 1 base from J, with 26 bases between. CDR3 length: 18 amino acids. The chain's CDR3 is CASNPTGRPFMKSYEQYF. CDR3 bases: TGTGCCAGCAACCCTACGGGACGTCCTTTCATGAAGTCCTACGAGCAGTACTTC.

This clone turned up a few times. The CDR3 region is CASGTGIQPQHF. Here the CDR3 DNA reads TGTGCCAGCGGGACAGGGATTCAGCCCCAGCATTTT. The chain has TRBV27 and TRBJ1-5; 9 bases are a match to TRBD1. CDR3 size: 12 residues. V gave up 8 bases and J gave up 6 bases; unmatched junction bases: 2. Germline lookup yields CDR1 MNHEY and CDR2 SMNVEV (reference sequence).

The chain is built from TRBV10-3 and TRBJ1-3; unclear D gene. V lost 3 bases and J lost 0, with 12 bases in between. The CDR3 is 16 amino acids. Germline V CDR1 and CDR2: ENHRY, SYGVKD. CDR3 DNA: TGTGCCATCAGTGACCTCAAGCGATTCTCTGGAAACACCATATATTTT. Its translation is CAISDLKRFSGNTIYF.

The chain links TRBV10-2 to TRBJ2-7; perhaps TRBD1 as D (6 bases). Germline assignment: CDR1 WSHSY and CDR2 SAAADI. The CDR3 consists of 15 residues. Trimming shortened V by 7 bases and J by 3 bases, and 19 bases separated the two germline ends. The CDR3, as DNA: TGCGCCAGCATTCCCGAGCGCAGGGGCGACTACGAGCAGTACTTC. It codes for CASIPERRGDYEQYF.

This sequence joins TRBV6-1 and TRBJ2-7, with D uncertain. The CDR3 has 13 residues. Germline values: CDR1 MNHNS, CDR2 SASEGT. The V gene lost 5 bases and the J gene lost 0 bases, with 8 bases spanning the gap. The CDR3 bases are TGTGCCAGCAGTTTAGGCGGCTCCTACGAGCAGTACTTC. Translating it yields CASSLGGSYEQYF.

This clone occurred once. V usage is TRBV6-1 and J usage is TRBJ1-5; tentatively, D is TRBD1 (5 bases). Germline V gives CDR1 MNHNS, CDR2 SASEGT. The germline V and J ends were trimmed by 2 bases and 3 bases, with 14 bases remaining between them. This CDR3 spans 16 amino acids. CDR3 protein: CASSESGDGFNQPQHF. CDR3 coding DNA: TGTGCCAGCAGTGAAAGCGGGGACGGTTTCAATCAGCCCCAGCATTTT.

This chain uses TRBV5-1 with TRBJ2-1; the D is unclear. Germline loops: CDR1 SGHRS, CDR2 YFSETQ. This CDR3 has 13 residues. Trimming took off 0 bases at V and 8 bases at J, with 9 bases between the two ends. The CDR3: CASSLVGFDEQFF. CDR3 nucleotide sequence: TGCGCCAGCAGCTTGGTAGGATTTGATGAGCAGTTCTTC.

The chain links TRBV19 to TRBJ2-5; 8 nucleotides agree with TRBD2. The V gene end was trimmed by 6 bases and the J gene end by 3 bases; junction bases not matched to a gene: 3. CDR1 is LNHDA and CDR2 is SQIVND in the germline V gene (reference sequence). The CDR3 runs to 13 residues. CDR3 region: CASSGLAEETQYF. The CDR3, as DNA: TGTGCCAGTAGCGGACTAGCAGAAGAGACCCAGTACTTC.

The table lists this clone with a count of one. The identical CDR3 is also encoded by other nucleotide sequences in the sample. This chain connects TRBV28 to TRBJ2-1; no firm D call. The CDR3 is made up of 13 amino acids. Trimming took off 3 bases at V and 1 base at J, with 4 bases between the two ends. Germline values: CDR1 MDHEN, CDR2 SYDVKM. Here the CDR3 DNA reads TGTGCCAGCAGTTTGGATTCCTACAATGAGCAGTTCTTC. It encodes CASSLDSYNEQFF.

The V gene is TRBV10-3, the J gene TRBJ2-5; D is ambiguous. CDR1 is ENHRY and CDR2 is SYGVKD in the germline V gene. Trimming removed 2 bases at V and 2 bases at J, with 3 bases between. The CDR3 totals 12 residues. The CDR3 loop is CAISEAQETQYF. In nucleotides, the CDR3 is TGTGCCATCAGTGAGGCACAAGAGACCCAGTACTTC.

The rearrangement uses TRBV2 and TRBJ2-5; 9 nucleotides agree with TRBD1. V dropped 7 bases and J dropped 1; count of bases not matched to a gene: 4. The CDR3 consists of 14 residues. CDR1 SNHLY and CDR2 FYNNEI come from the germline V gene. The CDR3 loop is CASTWTGAQETQYF. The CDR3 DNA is TGTGCCAGCACCTGGACAGGGGCCCAAGAGACCCAGTACTTC.

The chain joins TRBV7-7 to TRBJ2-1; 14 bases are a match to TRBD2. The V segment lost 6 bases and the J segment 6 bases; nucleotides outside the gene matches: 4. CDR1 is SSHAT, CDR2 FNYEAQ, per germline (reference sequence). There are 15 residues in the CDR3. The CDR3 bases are TGTGCCAGCAGTCCTGGGACTAGCGGGAGCAATGAGCAGTTCTTC. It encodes CASSPGTSGSNEQFF.

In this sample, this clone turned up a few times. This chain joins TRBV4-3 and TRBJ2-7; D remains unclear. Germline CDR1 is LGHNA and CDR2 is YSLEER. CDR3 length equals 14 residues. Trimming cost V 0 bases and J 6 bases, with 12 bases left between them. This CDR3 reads CASSQDWAAREQYF. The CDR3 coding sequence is TGCGCCAGCAGCCAAGACTGGGCTGCTCGCGAGCAGTACTTC.

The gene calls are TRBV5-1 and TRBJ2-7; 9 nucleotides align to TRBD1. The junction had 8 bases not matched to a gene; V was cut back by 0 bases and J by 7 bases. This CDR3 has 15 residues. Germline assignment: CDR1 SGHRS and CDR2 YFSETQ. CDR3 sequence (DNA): TGCGCCAGCAGCTTGGTGGGAGACAGGGGGAGAGAGCAGTACTTC. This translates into CASSLVGDRGREQYF.

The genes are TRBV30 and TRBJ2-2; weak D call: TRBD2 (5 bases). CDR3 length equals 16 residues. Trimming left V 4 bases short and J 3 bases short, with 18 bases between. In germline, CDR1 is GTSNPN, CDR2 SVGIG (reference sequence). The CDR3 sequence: CAWTSPAMLHTGELFF. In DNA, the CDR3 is TGTGCCTGGACTAGCCCTGCCATGCTTCACACCGGGGAGCTGTTTTTT.

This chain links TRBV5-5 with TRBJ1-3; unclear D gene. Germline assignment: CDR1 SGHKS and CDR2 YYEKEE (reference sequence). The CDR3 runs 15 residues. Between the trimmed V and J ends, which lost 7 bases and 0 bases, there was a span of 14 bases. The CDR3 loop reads CASDGGSHSGNTIYF. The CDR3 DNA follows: TGTGCCAGCGATGGAGGCAGCCACTCTGGAAACACCATATATTTT.

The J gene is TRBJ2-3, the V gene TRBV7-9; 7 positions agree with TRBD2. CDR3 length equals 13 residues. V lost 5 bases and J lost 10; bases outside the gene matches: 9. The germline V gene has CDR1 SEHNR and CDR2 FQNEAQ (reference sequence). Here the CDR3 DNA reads TGTGCCAGCAGCGGGAGGGACTCCCCGGCGCAGTATTTT. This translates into CASSGRDSPAQYF.

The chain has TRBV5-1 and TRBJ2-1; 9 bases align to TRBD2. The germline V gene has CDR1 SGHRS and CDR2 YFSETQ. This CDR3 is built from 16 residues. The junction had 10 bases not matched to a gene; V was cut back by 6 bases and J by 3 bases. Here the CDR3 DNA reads TGCGCCAGCAATGTCGAAGCGGGAGGCTTCTACAATGAGCAGTTCTTC. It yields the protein CASNVEAGGFYNEQFF. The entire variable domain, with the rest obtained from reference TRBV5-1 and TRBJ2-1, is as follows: KAGVTQTPRYLIKTRGQQVTLSCSPISGHRSVSWYQQTPGQGLQFLFEYFSETQRNKGNFPGRFSGRQFSNSRSEMNVSTLELGDSALYLCASNVEAGGFYNEQFFGPGTRLTVL.

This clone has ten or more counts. The CDR3: CASSSDRDRFEQYF. In DNA form, the CDR3 reads TGTGCCAGCAGCTCAGACAGGGACCGTTTCGAGCAGTACTTC. V and J are TRBV6-6 and TRBJ2-7; 7 positions match TRBD1. V gave up 6 bases and J gave up 6 bases; unmatched junction bases: 11. Germline V gene data show CDR1 as MNHNY and CDR2 as SVGAGI (reference sequence). The CDR3 sequence is 14 residues long.

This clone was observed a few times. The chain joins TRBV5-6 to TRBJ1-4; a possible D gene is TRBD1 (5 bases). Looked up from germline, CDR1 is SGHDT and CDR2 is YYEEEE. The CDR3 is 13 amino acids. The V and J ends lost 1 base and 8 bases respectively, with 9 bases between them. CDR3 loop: CASSLYGGEKLFF. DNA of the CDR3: TGTGCCAGCAGCTTGTACGGGGGGGAAAAACTGTTTTTT. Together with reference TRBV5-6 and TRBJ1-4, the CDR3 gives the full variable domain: DAGVTQSPTHLIKTRGQQVTLRCSPKSGHDTVSWYQQALGQGPQFIFQYYEEEERQRGNFPDRFSGHQFPNYSSELNVNALLLGDSALYLCASSLYGGEKLFFGSGTQLSVL.

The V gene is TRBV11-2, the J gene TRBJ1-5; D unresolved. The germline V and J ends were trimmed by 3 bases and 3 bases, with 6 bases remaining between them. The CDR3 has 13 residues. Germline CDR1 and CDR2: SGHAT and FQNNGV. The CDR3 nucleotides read TGTGCCAGCAGCTTCGGGCACAATCAGCCCCAGCATTTT. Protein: CASSFGHNQPQHF.

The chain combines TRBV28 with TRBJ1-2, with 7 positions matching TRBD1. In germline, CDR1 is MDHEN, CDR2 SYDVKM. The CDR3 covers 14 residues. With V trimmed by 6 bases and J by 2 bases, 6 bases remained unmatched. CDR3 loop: CASRWVTGNYGYTF. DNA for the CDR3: TGTGCCAGCAGATGGGTGACAGGGAACTATGGCTACACCTTC.

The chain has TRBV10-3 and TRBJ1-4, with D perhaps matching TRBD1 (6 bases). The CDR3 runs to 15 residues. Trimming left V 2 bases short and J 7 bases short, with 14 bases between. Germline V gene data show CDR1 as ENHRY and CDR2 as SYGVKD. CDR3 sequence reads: CAISEALGGGEKLFF. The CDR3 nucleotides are TGTGCCATCAGTGAGGCTTTAGGGGGGGGTGAAAAACTGTTTTTT.

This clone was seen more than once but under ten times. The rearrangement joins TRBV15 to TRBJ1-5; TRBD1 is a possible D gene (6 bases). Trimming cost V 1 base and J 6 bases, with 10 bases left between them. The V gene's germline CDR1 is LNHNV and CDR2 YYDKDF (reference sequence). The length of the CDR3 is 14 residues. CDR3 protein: CATSRGGAGQPQHF. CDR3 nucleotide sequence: TGTGCCACCAGCAGAGGGGGGGCGGGTCAGCCCCAGCATTTT.

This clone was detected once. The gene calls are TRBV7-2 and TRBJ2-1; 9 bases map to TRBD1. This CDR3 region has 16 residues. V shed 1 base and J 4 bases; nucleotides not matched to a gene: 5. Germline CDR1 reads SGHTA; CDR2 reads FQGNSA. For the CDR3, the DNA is TGTGCCAGCAGCTTAGTTGGGACAGGGACTTACAATGAGCAGTTCTTC. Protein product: CASSLVGTGTYNEQFF. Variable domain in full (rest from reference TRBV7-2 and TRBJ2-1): GAGVSQSPSNKVTEKGKDVELRCDPISGHTALYWYRQSLGQGLEFLIYFQGNSAPDKSGLPSDRFSAERTGGSVSTLTIQRTQQEDSAVYLCASSLVGTGTYNEQFFGPGTRLTVL.

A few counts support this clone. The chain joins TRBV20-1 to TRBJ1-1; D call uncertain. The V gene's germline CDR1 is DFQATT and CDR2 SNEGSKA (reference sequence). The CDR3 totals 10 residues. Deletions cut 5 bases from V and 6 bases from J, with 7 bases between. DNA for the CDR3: TGCAGTGCTGGCGTGGCTGAAGCTTTCTTT. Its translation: CSAGVAEAFF.

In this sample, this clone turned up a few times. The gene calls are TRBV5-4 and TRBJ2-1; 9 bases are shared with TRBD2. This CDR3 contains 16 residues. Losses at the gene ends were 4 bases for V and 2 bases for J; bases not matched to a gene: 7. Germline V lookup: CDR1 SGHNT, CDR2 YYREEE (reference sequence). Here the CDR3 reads CASSLGVAGAYNEQFF. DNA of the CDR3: TGTGCCAGCAGCCTCGGGGTAGCGGGAGCCTACAATGAGCAGTTCTTC. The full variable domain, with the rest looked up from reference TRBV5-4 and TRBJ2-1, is ETGVTQSPTHLIKTRGQQVTLRCSSQSGHNTVSWYQQALGQGPQFIFQYYREEENGRGNFPPRFSGLQFPNYSSELNVNALELDDSALYLCASSLGVAGAYNEQFFGPGTRLTVL.

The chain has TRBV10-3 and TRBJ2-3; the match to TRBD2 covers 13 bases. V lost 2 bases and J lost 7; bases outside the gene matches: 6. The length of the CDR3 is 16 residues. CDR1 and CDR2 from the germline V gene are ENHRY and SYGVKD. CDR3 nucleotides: TGTGCCATCAGTGAGACAACTAGCGGGAGGGGACATACGCAGTATTTT. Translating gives CAISETTSGRGHTQYF.

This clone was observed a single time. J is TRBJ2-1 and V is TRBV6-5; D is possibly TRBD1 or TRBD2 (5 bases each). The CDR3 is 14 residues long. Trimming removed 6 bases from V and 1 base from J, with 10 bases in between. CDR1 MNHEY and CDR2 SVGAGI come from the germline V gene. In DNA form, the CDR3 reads TGTGCCAGCAGGTCGGGGCTATCCTACAATGAGCAGTTCTTC. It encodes CASRSGLSYNEQFF.